This TCR beta chain was observed in a study of blood T cell repertoires in COVID-19. Authors' analysis steps: Counts of nucleated cells, estimated from reference gene primer amplification, were obtained. Using immunoSEQ multiplex PCR, the repertoire was profiled, and TCRdb retains in-frame clones only, with some absent. The V and J calls and clone size were taken over from that table, and D and trimming were inferred from the DNA. The data contain more than 200,000 clones, 86% of them singletons. The clonotype originates from a woman between 45 and 65 years old with acute or convalescent COVID-19. Sequencing was carried out using peripheral blood.

The DNA for the CDR3 is TGCGCCAGCAGTCTTTTGGGACAGGGTTTGTCTGGCTACACCTTC. Protein product: CASSLLGQGLSGYTF. The V gene is TRBV5-1, the J gene TRBJ1-2; 9 nucleotides line up with TRBD1. The CDR3 runs 15 residues. V shed 5 bases, J shed 7 bases, and the junction held 12 bases outside the gene matches. Germline lookup yields CDR1 SGHRS and CDR2 YFSETQ.